The T cell receptor beta chain described here comes from a study of blood T cell repertoires in COVID-19. Overall study: There were acute and convalescent COVID-19 samples, and they came from the United States, Italy and Spain. Nucleic acid was either cDNA or gDNA, and it came from T cells, B-cell-depleted T cells, or PBMCs.

The germline gives CDR1 SGDLS, CDR2 YYNGEE. The CDR3 runs 16 residues. V trimming: 4 bases; J trimming: 2 bases; junction bases outside the gene matches: 10. In the source study's methods: Amplifying reference gene primers gave estimates of nucleated cell counts. Generated by immunoSEQ multiplex PCR, the TCRdb table keeps only in-frame clones and is missing some. Clone size and the V and J calls come from that table; the DNA yielded D and trimming. The sample holds 120,000 to 150,000 clones; around 90% are singletons and the top ten take roughly 1.5%. The source material was peripheral blood. V usage is TRBV9 and J usage is TRBJ2-3, with 7 nucleotides matching TRBD2. This sequence originates from a human donor in a cohort sampled during active COVID-19. CDR3 sequence: CASSLRVAGSTDTQYF. The CDR3 DNA is TGTGCCAGCAGCCTCAGGGTAGCGGGTTCCACAGATACGCAGTATTTT.